The 11 T cell receptor beta chains reported below all come from one sample, sequenced in a study of T-cell reconstitution after alpha-beta-depleted transplantation in children. Preparation of the TCRbeta library involved a method that used unique molecular identifiers. One entry per CDR3 protein, called by TCRdb with MiXCR from the PCR reads. This table has about 500,000 distinct CDR3 sequences, about 33% appearing once. Here the sequenced sample was PBMCs from the stem cell graft donor, taken from the stem cell graft. The receptors were gathered from a human donor who donated a stem cell graft to a child with aplastic anemia.

The V gene is TRBV5-1, the J gene TRBJ1-1; D uncertain. In germline, CDR1 is SGHRS, CDR2 YFSETQ. CDR3 length: 14 amino acids. The V and J ends lost 0 bases and 5 bases respectively, with 11 bases between them. DNA of the CDR3: TGCGCCAGCAGCTTGGGTCTGGTTAGTACTGAAGCTTTCTTT. Its translation is CASSLGLVSTEAFF.

This clonotype was counted between two and nine times. The rearrangement joins TRBV12-3 or TRBV12-4 to TRBJ2-3, with D possibly matching TRBD2 (5 bases). CDR3 size: 13 residues. V was pared by 3 bases and J by 3 bases, with 7 bases between. The CDR3 reads CASSLRATDTQYF. The DNA for the CDR3 is TGTGCCAGCAGTTTGCGGGCTACAGATACGCAGTATTTT.

This chain joins TRBV5-1 and TRBJ1-2, with D perhaps matching TRBD1 (5 bases). The V end lost 0 bases, the J end lost 0 bases, and 9 bases lay between the germline ends. The CDR3 covers 15 residues. Germline CDR1 SGHRS, CDR2 YFSETQ. The CDR3 sequence: CASSLADSSNYGYTF. The DNA for the CDR3 is TGCGCCAGCAGCTTGGCCGACAGCTCTAACTATGGCTACACCTTC.

J is TRBJ1-1 and V is TRBV5-1, with D unclear. Germline assignment: CDR1 SGHRS and CDR2 YFSETQ. CDR3 length: 13 residues. Deletions cut 0 bases from V and 10 bases from J, with 13 bases between. CDR3 residues: CASSLGGPEGAFF. CDR3 bases: TGCGCCAGCAGCTTGGGAGGGCCCGAAGGAGCTTTCTTT.

This clonotype was observed a few times. The chain combines TRBV18 with TRBJ2-7; 12 bases match TRBD2. J was trimmed by 2 bases and V by 6 bases; bases with no gene match: 5. The CDR3 consists of 15 residues. Germline V CDR1 and CDR2: KGHSH, LQKENI. The DNA of the CDR3 is TGTGCCAGCTCGACGGGACTAGCGGGCACCTACGAGCAGTACTTC. As protein: CASSTGLAGTYEQYF. Based on the CDR3 plus reference TRBV18 and TRBJ2-7, the full variable domain is NAGVMQNPRHLVRRRGQEARLRCSPMKGHSHVYWYRQLPEEGLKFMVYLQKENIIDESGMPKERFSAEFPKEGPSILRIQQVVRGDSAAYFCASSTGLAGTYEQYFGPGTRLTVT.

The chain combines TRBV20-1 with TRBJ1-5; D perhaps matches TRBD1 (6 bases). CDR1 and CDR2 from the germline V gene are DFQATT and SNEGSKA (reference sequence). This CDR3 region has 14 residues. With 2 bases removed from V and 3 bases from J, the gap between germline ends came to 11 bases. The DNA of the CDR3 is TGCAGTGCTAGATCGGGGGGCTACAATCAGCCCCAGCATTTT. As protein: CSARSGGYNQPQHF.

The chain carries TRBV6-2 or TRBV6-3 and TRBJ2-7, with 10 bases that match TRBD2. The CDR3 is 14 residues long. The ends lost 4 bases at V and 3 bases at J; junction bases unmatched: 3. Germline CDR1 and CDR2: MNHEY and SVGEGT. CDR3 in DNA: TGTGCCAGCAGTTTTGGACTAGCGGACTACGAGCAGTACGTC. Residues: CASSFGLADYEQYV.

The rearrangement uses TRBV27 and TRBJ1-2; TRBD1 aligns across 11 bases. V was clipped by 10 bases and J by 5 bases; unmatched bases: 15. CDR1 and CDR2 from the germline V gene are MNHEY and SMNVEV (reference sequence). The CDR3 spans 16 residues. CDR3 DNA sequence: TGTGCCACGCGACTACCTCGGACAGGGGGCGCTTATGGCTACACCTTC. It yields the protein CATRLPRTGGAYGYTF.

This clonotype has just a few counts. The chain is built from TRBV27 and TRBJ2-3; D ambiguous. The V gene's germline CDR1 is MNHEY and CDR2 SMNVEV (reference sequence). Between the trimmed V and J ends, which lost 6 bases and 0 bases, there was a span of 16 bases. This CDR3 contains 16 residues. CDR3 region: CASSRGTLKSTDTQYF. Here the CDR3 DNA reads TGTGCCAGCAGCCGTGGCACCTTAAAGAGCACAGATACGCAGTATTTT.

This clonotype has a handful of counts. V is TRBV20-1 and J is TRBJ2-1; 7 bases line up with TRBD2. Losses at the gene ends were 0 bases for V and 4 bases for J; bases not matched to a gene: 6. The germline gives CDR1 DFQATT, CDR2 SNEGSKA (reference sequence). The CDR3 covers 15 residues. The CDR3 region is CSARDPSGQYNEQFF. For the CDR3, the DNA is TGCAGTGCTAGAGATCCTAGCGGCCAATACAATGAGCAGTTCTTC.

V usage is TRBV7-9 and J usage is TRBJ2-5, with a weak D call TRBD1 (5 bases). V gave up 9 bases and J gave up 2 bases, with 19 bases separating them. The germline V gene encodes CDR1 SEHNR and CDR2 FQNEAQ (reference sequence). The CDR3 loop spans 15 amino acids. The CDR3 nucleotides are TGTGCCAGGAAGAAACAGGTGACGCCTCAAGAGACCCAGTACTTC. Translating gives CARKKQVTPQETQYF. The full variable domain, rest sourced from reference TRBV7-9 and TRBJ2-5, is DTGVSQNPRHKITKRGQNVTFRCDPISEHNRLYWYRQTLGQGPEFLTYFQNEAQLEKSRLLSDRFSAERPKGSFSTLEIQRTEQGDSAMYLCARKKQVTPQETQYFGPGTRLLVL.